The sequence of this TCR beta chain was determined in a study of T cells after yellow fever vaccination (dated by TCRdb to the late 2010s). In terms of the full investigation: The SMART-Seq v4 Ultra Low Input RNA kit was used to prepare libraries from fractions with low cell numbers. To track T-cell clones before and after primary and booster YFV17D yellow fever vaccination, bulk TCR alpha and beta repertoires were sequenced longitudinally. Two healthy male donors, one aged 18 to 30 and one aged 30 to 40 years, made up the cohort. Bulk PBMC replicates and cell subsets were isolated from blood drawn at multiple timepoints before and after both primary and secondary immunization. General study outcomes and caveats: Most clones expanded after primary vaccination were re-detected after the booster (approximately 96% of CD4 and around 88% of CD8), suggesting broad memory maintenance. A small fraction of clonotypes appeared in both the CD4 and CD8 compartments, likely as a result of convergent recombination. Only two donors were included in the study, so the extent to which the findings can be generalized is limited. Computational filtering was required because FACS-sorted repertoires could contain abundant contaminating clonotypes from the bulk population. Compared with the primary T-cell response, the secondary T-cell response was weaker but faster, peaking on day 5 rather than day 15.

CDR1 and CDR2 (LGHNA, YSLEER) derive from the germline V gene. V is cut by 0 bases and J by 10 bases, and the space between the germline ends is 19 bases. Measured from the cysteine to the phenylalanine, the CDR3 is 17 residues long. The entry retains the CDR3 DNA only, 51 bases that are in frame from base 1. TCR cDNA was made using 5'RACE template switching, a step that added a universal primer site and unique molecular identifiers. cDNA synthesis was primed from both the TCR alpha and TCR beta constant segments. Library amplification used two PCR steps, and the second PCR step added sample barcodes and sequencing adapters. Libraries were sequenced on Illumina HiSeq 2500 (2x100 bp) or NovaSeq (2x150 bp). On the study's bioinformatics: Demultiplexing of reads and collapsing into UMI consensus sequences were performed with MIGEC, and V(D)J alignment was carried out with MiXCR. Vaccine-responding clonotypes were identified with edgeR using replicate PBMC samples, with FDR below 0.01 and a log2 fold change above 5 up to day 15 being required. Each bulk clonotype was labeled CD4 or CD8 based on which sequenced repertoire, CD4 or CD8, contained the clonotype at higher abundance. The public reads were reanalyzed by TCRdb: fastp trimming at Q25, MiXCR alignment, in-frame beta chains only. For every CDR3 protein sequence, its rows merge into one entry that carries the most common genes and DNA. These V and J calls are TCRdb output, not the study's own analysis. The sample table records some 300,000 distinct CDR3 sequences; about 8.3% of these occur just once. The ten largest make up roughly 18% of the sample.

The intended sense of this specimen's treatment or condition label: live attenuated yellow fever vaccine strain. At each blood-draw timepoint, two biological replicates of bulk PBMCs were collected. PBMCs were isolated from peripheral blood using a standard Ficoll-Paque protocol. TriZol was used to extract RNA from bulk PBMCs, CD4 and CD8 fractions, and dextramer-positive and dextramer-negative fractions. This clonotype has at least ten counts. No antigen is known for it. No much larger clonotype is one base removed from it; base qualities were not supplied. Sequenced material: PBMCs, taken more than 40 days after the first yellow fever vaccination. The sequence was collected from a man younger than 30 who received the YFV17D yellow fever vaccine. The chain uses TRBV4-3 and TRBJ1-6, and possibly TRBD1, on 6 matching bases. Read as DNA, the sequence is TGCGCCAGCAGCCAAGAATTCGGACAGTCCCCAGGGTCACCCCTCCACTTT. The translation is CASSQEFGQSPGSPLHF.